The 27 T cell receptor beta chains below come from one sample, sequenced in a study of post-analysis software for immune sequencing data. Overall study findings and caveats: TRBV5-6, TRBV5-1 and TRBV20-1 were among a handful of TRBV segments more frequent in patients than controls.

TCR beta cDNA libraries included unique molecular identifiers. TCRdb re-called the PCR reads with MiXCR, one entry per CDR3 protein. The sample carries about 810,000 distinct CDR3 sequences, under 70% recorded once. Which antigens these TCRs recognize remains unknown. The sample comprised blood. The source is a girl between 10 and 17 years old with multiple sclerosis.

In this sample, this clonotype turned up a few times. J is TRBJ1-2 and V is TRBV5-1; D may be TRBD1 (5 bases). Trimming removed 5 bases at V and 0 bases at J, with 14 bases between. Germline-derived CDR1 and CDR2 are SGHRS and YFSETQ. This CDR3 contains 15 residues. In DNA form, the CDR3 reads TGCGCCAGCAGGCCCGGGACCGAGACTAACTATGGCTACACCTTC. Its protein is CASRPGTETNYGYTF.

J is TRBJ2-1 and V is TRBV7-2; TRBD2 matches at 10 bases. CDR3 size: 15 residues. V trimming: 7 bases; J trimming: 5 bases; junction bases outside the gene matches: 8. Germline loops: CDR1 SGHTA, CDR2 FQGNSA. Here the CDR3 reads CASTTSGRGNNEQFF. In DNA form, the CDR3 reads TGTGCCAGCACCACGAGCGGGAGGGGGAACAATGAGCAGTTCTTC.

The CDR3 DNA is TGCGCCAGCAGCTTGGGGGGGGTTCTTAGGAATGAGCAGTTCTTC. This encodes CASSLGGVLRNEQFF. The gene calls are TRBV5-1 and TRBJ2-1, with D possibly TRBD2 on 6 matching bases. CDR1 SGHRS and CDR2 YFSETQ come from the germline V gene. CDR3 length equals 15 residues. Trimming left V 0 bases short and J 7 bases short, with 14 bases between.

The chain recombines TRBV20-1 with TRBJ2-1, with D unresolved. Germline assignment: CDR1 DFQATT and CDR2 SNEGSKA (reference sequence). The CDR3 has 14 residues. Between the trimmed V and J ends, which lost 1 base and 2 bases, there was a span of 9 bases. CDR3 coding DNA: TGCAGTGCTAGAGGCCTAGAAGCCTACAATGAGCAGTTCTTC. This encodes CSARGLEAYNEQFF.

This clonotype was seen a handful of times. The rearrangement uses TRBV29-1 and TRBJ2-3; D is ambiguous. The CDR3 length is 11 residues. Germline loops: CDR1 SQVTM, CDR2 ANQGSEA. Deletions cut 0 bases from V and 14 bases from J, with 12 bases between. Here the CDR3 DNA reads TGCAGCGTTGAAGATCTGAATAGATGGTATTTT. The encoded protein is CSVEDLNRWYF.

The chain has TRBV20-1 and TRBJ2-3; D perhaps matches TRBD2 (6 bases). Trimming took 3 bases from V and 2 from J, leaving 15 bases between them. This CDR3 has 15 residues. Germline CDR1 reads DFQATT; CDR2 reads SNEGSKA (reference sequence). The CDR3 reads CSARSRSGYTDTQYF. Written as DNA, the CDR3 is TGCAGTGCTAGGTCTCGTAGCGGATACACAGATACGCAGTATTTT.

V gene TRBV12-3 or TRBV12-4 combines with J gene TRBJ2-4, with TRBD1 matching 7 bases. Matching the DNA end better, TRBJ2-7 makes the J call doubtful. CDR3 length: 14 amino acids. Written as DNA, the CDR3 is TGTGCCAGCAGTCTCTCCACAGGGGCGGGCGAGCAGTACTTC. Translating it yields CASSLSTGAGEQYF.

This clonotype came up a few times. The V gene is TRBV5-1, the J gene TRBJ2-3; 10 bases are a match to TRBD1. V was pared by 0 bases and J by 4 bases, with 5 bases of the junction left unmatched. Per the germline V gene, CDR1 is SGHRS and CDR2 is YFSETQ. This CDR3 has 16 amino acids. CDR3 region: CASSLAGTGAADTQYF. The CDR3 region has the DNA TGCGCCAGCAGCTTGGCCGGGACAGGGGCCGCAGATACGCAGTATTTT. The variable domain in full, with the rest retrieved from reference TRBV5-1 and TRBJ2-3, is KAGVTQTPRYLIKTRGQQVTLSCSPISGHRSVSWYQQTPGQGLQFLFEYFSETQRNKGNFPGRFSGRQFSNSRSEMNVSTLELGDSALYLCASSLAGTGAADTQYFGPGTRLTVL.

The rearrangement joins TRBV20-1 to TRBJ1-2, with a possible D match to TRBD1 (6 bases). Germline CDR1 DFQATT, CDR2 SNEGSKA (reference sequence). V shed 5 bases and J shed 0 bases, with 13 bases lying between them. The CDR3 covers 14 residues. CDR3 sequence: CSASQGASNYGYTF. DNA of the CDR3: TGCAGTGCTTCACAGGGAGCTTCTAACTATGGCTACACCTTC.

The genes are TRBV5-1 and TRBJ2-1; D gene unclear. The CDR3 spans 14 residues. V shed 2 bases and J shed 2 bases, with 8 bases lying between them. Germline CDR1 and CDR2: SGHRS and YFSETQ. As DNA, the CDR3 is TGCGCCAGCAGCTTCAGTAAACCCTACAATGAGCAGTTCTTC. Residues: CASSFSKPYNEQFF.

The chain employs TRBV5-1 and TRBJ2-5; TRBD2 might be the D (6 bases). The V gene lost 4 bases and the J gene lost 1 base, with 14 bases spanning the gap. The germline V gene has CDR1 SGHRS and CDR2 YFSETQ. The CDR3 extends over 15 amino acids. CDR3 in amino acids: CASSPDRGSQETQYF. DNA of the CDR3: TGCGCCAGCAGCCCGGACCGGGGGTCCCAAGAGACCCAGTACTTC.

This clonotype was seen more than once but under ten times. The J gene is TRBJ2-7, the V gene TRBV20-1, with D unclear. V gave up 6 bases and J gave up 5 bases, with 14 bases separating them. In germline, CDR1 is DFQATT, CDR2 SNEGSKA (reference sequence). The CDR3 contains 12 residues. The CDR3 region is CSALLGSDEQYF. The CDR3 nucleotides read TGCAGTGCCCTGCTCGGATCCGACGAGCAGTACTTC.

This chain links TRBV7-9 with TRBJ1-1; 7 bases are shared with TRBD1. The germline V gene has CDR1 SEHNR and CDR2 FQNEAQ (reference sequence). The CDR3 is 18 amino acids. Trimming at V came to 5 bases and at J to 1 base, leaving 16 bases not matched to a gene. CDR3 region: CASSPYRIGGGANTEAFF. The CDR3 coding sequence is TGTGCCAGCAGCCCCTACCGCATAGGGGGCGGGGCGAACACTGAAGCTTTCTTT.

V and J are TRBV3-1 and TRBJ2-5; unclear D gene. V was pared by 4 bases and J by 0 bases, with 12 bases between. Germline CDR1 reads LGHDT; CDR2 reads YNNKEL (reference sequence). This CDR3 is 15 amino acids long. The chain's CDR3 is CASSLYQMYQETQYF. CDR3 DNA: TGTGCCAGCAGCCTATACCAGATGTACCAAGAGACCCAGTACTTC.

The rearrangement uses TRBV7-8 and TRBJ2-7; 9 nucleotides agree with TRBD2. Germline CDR1 reads SGHVS; CDR2 reads FQNEAQ. V was clipped by 2 bases and J by 5 bases; unmatched bases: 7. The CDR3 consists of 15 residues. CDR3 sequence: CASSLPGLAVHEQYF. The CDR3, as DNA: TGTGCCAGCAGCTTACCGGGACTAGCAGTACACGAGCAGTACTTC.

The chain has TRBV20-1 and TRBJ2-7, with 9 positions matching TRBD2. This CDR3 contains 17 residues. V shed 1 base and J 4 bases; nucleotides not matched to a gene: 14. Germline V gene lookup returns CDR1 DFQATT and CDR2 SNEGSKA (reference sequence). In DNA, the CDR3 is TGCAGTGCTAGAGCGGGGAACGAGCGGGGGGTTACGTACGAGCAGTACTTC. Amino acids: CSARAGNERGVTYEQYF.

The V gene is TRBV20-1, the J gene TRBJ2-1; TRBD2 is a possible D gene (6 bases). Germline V gives CDR1 DFQATT, CDR2 SNEGSKA (reference sequence). With 0 bases removed from V and 4 bases from J, the gap between germline ends came to 10 bases. CDR3 length: 14 residues. The CDR3 region has the DNA TGCAGTGCTAGAGAAGGGACTTTATACAATGAGCAGTTCTTC. Its translation: CSAREGTLYNEQFF.

This clonotype appeared once. The rearrangement joins TRBV7-6 to TRBJ2-1, with D uncertain. The V end lost 3 bases, the J end lost 9 bases, and 12 bases lay between the germline ends. CDR1 is SGHVS, CDR2 FNYEAQ, per germline. This CDR3 contains 13 residues. This CDR3 is CASSFPGTAEQFF. CDR3 sequence (DNA): TGTGCCAGCAGCTTCCCGGGTACAGCTGAGCAGTTCTTC.

The chain employs TRBV29-1 and TRBJ2-6; 8 positions match TRBD1. Germline V gene lookup returns CDR1 SQVTM and CDR2 ANQGSEA. J lost 1 base, V lost 4 bases, and 9 bases had no gene match. The CDR3 is 17 amino acids. The CDR3 nucleotides read TGCAGCGTTGGGGGAGGACAGGGATCATCTGGGGCCAACGTCCTGACTTTC. This translates into CSVGGGQGSSGANVLTF.

This clonotype has just a few counts. The chain joins TRBV6-5 to TRBJ1-2; D is ambiguous. Germline-derived CDR1 and CDR2 are MNHEY and SVGAGI. V gave up 0 bases and J gave up 8 bases, with 13 bases separating them. The length of the CDR3 is 14 residues. The DNA for the CDR3 is TGTGCCAGCAGTTACTCGAGAATCGTCTACGGCTACACCTTC. Translating gives CASSYSRIVYGYTF.

This chain connects TRBV7-2 to TRBJ1-6, with D unclear. Per germline, CDR1 SGHTA and CDR2 FQGNSA. Between the trimmed V and J ends, which lost 1 base and 13 bases, there was a span of 11 bases. The CDR3 covers 13 residues. The CDR3 region is CASSLEARRPLHF. In DNA form, the CDR3 reads TGTGCCAGCAGCTTAGAGGCCCGACGGCCCCTCCACTTT.

CDR3 bases: TGTGCCAGCAGCTTCCGTTCCGGGAGTGGCTACACCTTC. Translated, it gives CASSFRSGSGYTF. The chain uses TRBV7-6 and TRBJ1-2; D gene uncertain. The CDR3 consists of 13 residues. The V gene lost 3 bases and the J gene lost 7 bases, with 12 bases spanning the gap. The germline V gene encodes CDR1 SGHVS and CDR2 FNYEAQ.

This clonotype appeared a single time. The gene calls are TRBV2 and TRBJ2-4, with 8 nucleotides matching TRBD1. CDR1 and CDR2 (germline): SNHLY, FYNNEI. Trimming cost V 5 bases and J 12 bases; bases outside gene matches: 15. The CDR3 loop spans 15 amino acids. The CDR3 region has the DNA TGTGCCAGCAGTCCCCATGGAGCAGGGGGCTCCCATCAGTACTTC. As protein: CASSPHGAGGSHQYF.

The chain uses TRBV20-1 and TRBJ2-1, with TRBD2 identical over 8 bases. In germline, CDR1 is DFQATT, CDR2 SNEGSKA (reference sequence). The CDR3 consists of 15 residues. J was trimmed by 5 bases and V by 3 bases; bases with no gene match: 9. Written as DNA, the CDR3 is TGCAGTGCTAGGGTCCCCCTAGCGGGCCACAATGAGCAGTTCTTC. Translating gives CSARVPLAGHNEQFF.

This chain links TRBV20-1 with TRBJ2-3; 8 bases line up with TRBD2. CDR1 is DFQATT and CDR2 is SNEGSKA in the germline V gene (reference sequence). Trimming removed 3 bases from V and 2 bases from J; junction bases left unmatched: 4. The CDR3 has 14 amino acids. In nucleotides, the CDR3 is TGCAGTGCTAGTACTAGCGGTACCACAGATACGCAGTATTTT. It encodes CSASTSGTTDTQYF.

This chain connects TRBV7-9 to TRBJ1-1; D gene unclear. This CDR3 is built from 12 residues. Trimming left V 2 bases short and J 4 bases short, with 5 bases between. In germline, CDR1 is SEHNR, CDR2 FQNEAQ (reference sequence). CDR3: CASSLIGTEAFF. For the CDR3, the DNA is TGTGCCAGCAGCTTAATAGGCACTGAAGCTTTCTTT.

The chain uses TRBV27 and TRBJ2-4; TRBD1 matches 11 bases. Germline V gives CDR1 MNHEY, CDR2 SMNVEV (reference sequence). J was trimmed by 13 bases and V by 9 bases; bases with no gene match: 11. CDR3 length: 13 amino acids. The CDR3 loop is CASGTGGYYGQYF. CDR3 nucleotides: TGTGCCAGTGGGACAGGGGGTTACTACGGGCAGTACTTC.